This TCR beta chain was observed in a study of response to subunit inactivated influenza vaccine listed by TCRdb under 2018. About the investigation overall: Deep quantitative T cell receptor repertoire profiling was used in the study to track responses to a trivalent subunit inactivated influenza vaccine.

General findings and caveats noted by the study authors: The authors suggested that each seasonal influenza vaccination may recruit only a limited number of new T cells.

Library prep was done by RT-PCR. The listed sequencing device is Illumina HiSeq 2500. TCRdb itself trimmed the public reads at Q25 with fastp, ran MiXCR and retained productive beta chains. CDR3 protein duplicates are merged, each entry listing the most common genes and DNA. This sample comprises about 190,000 distinct CDR3 sequences, around 14% of them detected only once. The ten largest clones add up to roughly 24% of the sample. The CDR3 holds 12 amino acids from the cysteine to the phenylalanine. The entry retains the CDR3 DNA only, 36 bases that are in frame from base 1. From a lookup of the germline V gene (reference sequence), CDR1 and CDR2 are DFQATT and SNEGSKA. V sheds 1 base and J sheds 4 bases, leaving 8 bases between their ends. Of note for this clonotype: Its antigen remains unidentified. One base away there is no much larger clone; base qualities are not given.

This sequence was found in a man aged 45-65 years who received an inactivated influenza vaccine. Donor details come from another sample of the same person, matched by shared clones. Sequencing was performed on CD8+ T cells sorted from PBMCs, taken more than 4 days after vaccination. The V and J genes are TRBV20-1 and TRBJ2-7; the D segment cannot be called with confidence. The CDR3 has the sequence CSARVAGYEQYF. The DNA reads TGCAGTGCTAGAGTTGCAGGTTACGAGCAGTACTTC.